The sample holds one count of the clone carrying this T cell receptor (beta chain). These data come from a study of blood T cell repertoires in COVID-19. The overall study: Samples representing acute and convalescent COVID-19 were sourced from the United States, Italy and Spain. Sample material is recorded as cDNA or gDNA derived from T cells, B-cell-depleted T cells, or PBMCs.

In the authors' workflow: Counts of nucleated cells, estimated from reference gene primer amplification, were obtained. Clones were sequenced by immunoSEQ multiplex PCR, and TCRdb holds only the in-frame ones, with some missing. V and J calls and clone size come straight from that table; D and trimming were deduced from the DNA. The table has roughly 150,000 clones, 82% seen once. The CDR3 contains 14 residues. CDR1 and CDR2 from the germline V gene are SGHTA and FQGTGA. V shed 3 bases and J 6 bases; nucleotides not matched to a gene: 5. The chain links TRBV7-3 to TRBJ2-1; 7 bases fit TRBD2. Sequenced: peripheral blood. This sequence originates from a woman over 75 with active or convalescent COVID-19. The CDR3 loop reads CASSFGGSGNEQFF. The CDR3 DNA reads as TGTGCCAGCAGCTTTGGCGGGAGTGGCAATGAGCAGTTCTTC. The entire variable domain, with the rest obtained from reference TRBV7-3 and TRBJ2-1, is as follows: GAGVSQTPSNKVTEKGKYVELRCDPISGHTALYWYRQSLGQGPEFLIYFQGTGAADDSGLPNDRFFAVRPEGSVSTLKIQRTERGDSAVYLCASSFGGSGNEQFFGPGTRLTVL.